This T cell receptor (beta chain) was identified during a study of shared clonotypes between healthy human individuals. Study results and limitations: Collection of samples was limited to blood; tissue repertoires likely differ. Relative to their counterparts shared across all four donors, non-shared clonotypes exhibited diminished generation probabilities.

Cells designated naive CD8 were CD45RO-negative and were positively selected for CCR7, with terminally differentiated effector memory CD45RA+ cells excluded. Points on this clone: No antigen is known for it.

An even split of each subset's genomic DNA across several immunoSEQ plates was performed. The data were produced by immunoSEQ multiplex PCR, yet TCRdb's version contains in-frame clones alone and is incomplete. The sample contains more than 2 million clones, 85% to 95% of which appear only once. Deletions cut 0 bases from V and 8 bases from J, with 7 bases between. Germline values: CDR1 LGHNA, CDR2 YSLEER. The CDR3 has 12 amino acids. The chain joins TRBV4-3 to TRBJ1-1; no definite D call. Input material: naive CD8+ T cells sorted from blood. The receptor comes from a man aged 18 to 30 in good health. CDR3 in DNA: TGCGCCAGCAGCCAAGATGAGCAGGAAGCTTTCTTT. Its protein is CASSQDEQEAFF.